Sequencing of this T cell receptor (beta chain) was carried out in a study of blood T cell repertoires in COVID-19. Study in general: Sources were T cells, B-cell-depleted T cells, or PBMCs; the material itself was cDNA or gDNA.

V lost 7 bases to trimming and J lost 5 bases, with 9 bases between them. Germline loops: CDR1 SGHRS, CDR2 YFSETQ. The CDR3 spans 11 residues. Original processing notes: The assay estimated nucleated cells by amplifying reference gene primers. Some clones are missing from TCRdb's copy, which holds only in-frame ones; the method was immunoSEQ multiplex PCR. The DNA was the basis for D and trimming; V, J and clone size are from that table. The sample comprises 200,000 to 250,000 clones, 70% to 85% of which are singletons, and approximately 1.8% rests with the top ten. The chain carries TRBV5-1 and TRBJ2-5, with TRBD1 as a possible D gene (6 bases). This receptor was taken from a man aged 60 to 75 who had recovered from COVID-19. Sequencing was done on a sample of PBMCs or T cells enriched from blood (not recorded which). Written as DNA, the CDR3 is TGCGCCAGCCTCCAGGGGGAGACCCAGTACTTC. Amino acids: CASLQGETQYF.